This TCR beta chain was retrieved from a study of control samples from healthy donors and cancer patients. Trimming took 7 bases from V and 7 from J, leaving 23 bases between them. Germline V gene data show CDR1 as MDHEN and CDR2 as SYDVKM. The CDR3 length is 15 residues. Some clones are missing from TCRdb's copy, which holds only in-frame ones; the method was immunoSEQ multiplex PCR. The sample holds about 110,000 clones, roughly four fifths seen once. This receptor was obtained from a man aged 18 to 35 in good health. This chain joins TRBV28 and TRBJ2-7; D tentatively reads TRBD1 or TRBD2 (5 bases each). Sequenced sample: blood. CDR3 residues: CASTFDRGRIGEQYF. CDR3 nucleotides: TGTGCCAGCACCTTCGACCGGGGCAGGATCGGGGAGCAGTACTTC.